The entry that follows covers one T cell receptor beta chain sequence. Its antigen is still unknown. From germline, CDR1 is SGHNT and CDR2 YENEEA. V shed 1 base, J shed 4 bases, and the junction held 6 bases outside the gene matches. There are 16 residues in the CDR3. It was with 60 Vbeta and 13 Jbeta primers that the PCR ran. Repertoires were generated with immunoSEQ multiplex PCR, while TCRdb's copy carries only in-frame clones and drops some. This sample carries around 200,000 clones, more than 65% of them seen once, and the ten largest clones take about 1.5%. This record belongs to a study of cytomegalovirus exposure and HLA in healthy donors. Findings of the study overall: Reportedly, cytomegalovirus status was diagnosed with high sensitivity and specificity. In vitro data verified a few CMV-associated chains as specific for CMV antigens. Donors were assumed by presence/absence analyses to have roughly uniform sequencing depth. Later analysis demonstrated an association between a missense DCLRE1C variant and TCR beta V- and J-gene trimming.

The chain joins TRBV11-3 to TRBJ2-1; 8 bases map to TRBD2. Sequencing used PBMCs. The TCR originated in a man in his forties or fifties in good health and CMV-seronegative. This CDR3 is CASSLGWLAGYNEQFF. The CDR3 DNA reads TGTGCCAGCAGCTTAGGGTGGCTAGCGGGTTACAATGAGCAGTTCTTC.